This T cell receptor beta chain was sequenced for a study of blood T cells in healthy people across ages. Samples had at least 6.5 million PBMCs isolated from them. RNA extraction gave at least 5 micrograms of total RNA per sample. This clonotype was found a few times. There are 16 residues in the CDR3. The trim removed 2 bases at V and 0 bases at J, leaving 6 bases unmatched. The germline CDR1 and CDR2 sequences are MGHRA and YSYEKL. The use of a sample-barcoded 5' primer and a J-beta primer mix characterized a second PCR of roughly 6 to 11 cycles. Every single cDNA molecule received a tag from a template-switch adaptor with 12 random nucleotides. MiXCR, run by TCRdb on the 5' RACE reads, gives a single entry per CDR3 protein. This sample has hundreds of thousands of distinct CDR3 sequences; 40% to 60% occur once, and the top ten carry around 15%.

The V call is TRBV4-1, the J call TRBJ1-2; 7 positions agree with TRBD1. Sequencing input: blood. This clonotype was sampled from a man younger than 40 in good health. Here the CDR3 reads CASSQPRTGPNYGYTF. CDR3 DNA sequence: TGCGCCAGCAGCCAACCCCGGACAGGCCCTAACTATGGCTACACCTTC.